This TCR beta chain was found in a study of breast tumors, draining lymph nodes, adjacent tissues. Study observations and caveats: Most tumor T cells seemingly derive from lymph node, then expand in tumor.

TCRdb recomputed calls from the multiplex PCR reads with MiXCR, one row per CDR3 protein. Found here are 7,000 or so distinct CDR3 sequences, over 40% of them singletons; the top ten hold about 45%. CDR3 length: 16 amino acids. CDR1 is MNHEY and CDR2 is SVGAGI in the germline V gene. Trimming took 4 bases from V and 0 from J, leaving 10 bases between them. This clonotype is medium-sized in the sample. The target antigen is unknown. This sequence joins TRBV6-5 and TRBJ1-6; a weak D match, TRBD1 (5 bases). The sequence was obtained from a female donor with breast cancer. Some clones in this sample may be carry-over from other donors' samples. Sequencing used tumor-adjacent breast tissue. The CDR3 loop is CASSSSGSSYNSPLHF. Here the CDR3 DNA reads TGTGCCAGCAGTTCGTCAGGGAGCTCCTATAATTCACCCCTCCACTTT.